The 31 T cell receptor beta chains below were found in one sample sequenced in a study of Graves' ophthalmopathy and Graves' hyperthyroidism. Amplified TCR beta CDR3 regions were obtained using RNA transcripts as template. Scientists carried out first-round RT-PCR using HTBI primers and then a second-round multiplex PCR. From the multiplex PCR reads, TCRdb called clonotypes with MiXCR, one entry per CDR3 protein. Among about 370,000 distinct CDR3 sequences listed, around 16% were seen once. Sequencing was performed on peripheral blood. These receptors all come from a woman under 30 with Graves' ophthalmopathy.

V and J are TRBV7-2 and TRBJ2-2; no clear D. Germline V gene sequence: CDR1 SGHTA, CDR2 FQGNSA. Trimming took off 5 bases at V and 4 bases at J, with 11 bases between the two ends. The CDR3 extends over 14 amino acids. The CDR3 nucleotides are TGTGCCAGCAGCCACAAGCCGGCCACCGGGGAGCTGTTTTTT. This codes for CASSHKPATGELFF.

There are many counts of this clonotype. V and J are TRBV15 and TRBJ1-5, with 9 bases matching TRBD1. Germline values: CDR1 LNHNV, CDR2 YYDKDF (reference sequence). The CDR3 consists of 15 residues. The ends lost 0 bases at V and 7 bases at J; junction bases unmatched: 4. CDR3: CATSRDSGTGQPQHF. Written as DNA, the CDR3 is TGTGCCACCAGCAGAGATTCCGGGACAGGGCAGCCCCAGCATTTT.

This clonotype showed up many times. The genes are TRBV20-1 and TRBJ1-6, with 9 bases matching TRBD1. The junction had 5 bases not matched to a gene; V was cut back by 1 base and J by 10 bases. The CDR3 extends over 14 amino acids. Germline V gene sequence: CDR1 DFQATT, CDR2 SNEGSKA (reference sequence). CDR3 DNA sequence: TGCAGTGCTAGAGCTGGGACAGGGACATCACCCCTCCACTTT. It yields the protein CSARAGTGTSPLHF.

This clonotype showed up many times. The chain is built from TRBV7-2 and TRBJ2-7; unclear D gene. The CDR3 covers 14 residues. CDR1 and CDR2 from the germline V gene are SGHTA and FQGNSA. V lost 5 bases to trimming and J lost 3 bases, with 14 bases between them. CDR3 sequence (DNA): TGTGCCAGCAGCCTCCGGGCTTTTAGCTACGAGCAGTACTTC. It is translated as CASSLRAFSYEQYF.

The chain has TRBV5-4 and TRBJ1-5, with D tentatively TRBD1 (5 bases). Trimming removed 7 bases at V and 6 bases at J, with 26 bases between. Looked up from germline, CDR1 is SGHNT and CDR2 is YYREEE (reference sequence). The CDR3 runs to 17 residues. CDR3 nucleotide sequence: TGTGCCAGCGCCTGGGGGGGGACGTATAGGGCGGGTCAGCCCCAGCATTTT. Its translation: CASAWGGTYRAGQPQHF.

This clonotype was counted at least ten times. The chain has TRBV5-1 and TRBJ1-1; D unclear. From germline, CDR1 is SGHRS and CDR2 YFSETQ. V gave up 0 bases and J gave up 0 bases, with 12 bases separating them. CDR3 length: 16 residues. The CDR3: CASSLGLSLMNTEAFF. CDR3 in DNA: TGCGCCAGCAGCTTGGGACTCAGCCTCATGAACACTGAAGCTTTCTTT.

This clonotype has ten or more counts. This sequence joins TRBV28 and TRBJ1-5; tentatively, D is TRBD1 (6 bases). V was trimmed by 7 bases and J by 3 bases, leaving 22 bases between them. The CDR3 extends over 17 amino acids. The V gene's germline CDR1 is MDHEN and CDR2 SYDVKM. The CDR3 region is CASTTVVGRGPNQPQHF. CDR3 sequence (DNA): TGTGCCAGCACCACGGTGGTAGGCAGGGGCCCCAATCAGCCCCAGCATTTT. Full variable domain (rest looked up from reference TRBV28 and TRBJ1-5): DVKVTQSSRYLVKRTGEKVFLECVQDMDHENMFWYRQDPGLGLRLIYFSYDVKMKEKGDIPEGYSVSREKKERFSLILESASTNQTSMYLCASTTVVGRGPNQPQHFGDGTRLSIL.

Ten or more counts support this clonotype. V and J are TRBV6-1 and TRBJ2-2; 8 nucleotides match TRBD2. Germline V lookup: CDR1 MNHNS, CDR2 SASEGT. With 8 bases clipped from V and 2 bases from J, the junction kept 7 bases outside the gene matches. The CDR3 is 15 amino acids. CDR3 coding DNA: TGTGCCAGCCCACCAGGACTAGCCAACACCGGGGAGCTGTTTTTT. Amino acids: CASPPGLANTGELFF.

This clonotype was detected many times. The chain carries TRBV6-1 and TRBJ2-6, with D unclear. V lost 9 bases and J lost 1, with 10 bases in between. This CDR3 comprises 14 residues. CDR1 is MNHNS, CDR2 SASEGT, per germline. CDR3 amino acids: CASTPRSGANVLTF. As DNA, the CDR3 is TGTGCCAGTACCCCCCGGTCTGGGGCCAACGTCCTGACTTTC.

The sample holds many counts of this clonotype. This sequence joins TRBV24-1 and TRBJ1-2, with a possible D match to TRBD1 (5 bases). This CDR3 contains 14 residues. The germline V gene has CDR1 KGHDR and CDR2 SFDVKD. V was clipped by 4 bases and J by 4 bases, with 12 bases between them. The DNA of the CDR3 is TGTGCCACCAGTGACCAGGGACGGACCTATGGCTACACCTTC. Translated: CATSDQGRTYGYTF.

This clonotype was seen a handful of times. The rearrangement joins TRBV4-3 to TRBJ1-1; 7 bases match TRBD1. Trimming at V came to 0 bases and at J to 5 bases, leaving 9 bases not matched to a gene. The germline CDR1 and CDR2 sequences are LGHNA and YSLEER. The CDR3 covers 16 residues. The CDR3 region has the DNA TGCGCCAGCAGCCAAGACTACCGACAGGGCGGGACTGAAGCTTTCTTT. Translation gives CASSQDYRQGGTEAFF.

At least ten counts were recorded for this clonotype. The rearrangement joins TRBV11-2 to TRBJ2-2; tentatively, D is TRBD1 or TRBD2 (6 bases each). V lost 5 bases and J 6 bases, leaving 22 bases between the germline ends. CDR1 and CDR2 (germline): SGHAT, FQNNGV. CDR3 length: 17 amino acids. This CDR3 reads CASSDLGFRGQAGELFF. The DNA for the CDR3 is TGTGCCAGCAGCGACCTGGGATTTCGGGGGCAAGCCGGGGAGCTGTTTTTT.

In this sample, this clonotype turned up many times. The V and J genes are TRBV27 and TRBJ2-7, with D tentatively TRBD2 (5 bases). This CDR3 has 14 amino acids. Trimming stripped 3 bases from V and 1 base from J, with 10 bases between. CDR1 and CDR2 (germline): MNHEY, SMNVEV (reference sequence). The CDR3 coding sequence is TGTGCCAGCAGTTTGAAGGACTGGTCCTACGAGCAGTACTTC. This encodes CASSLKDWSYEQYF.

This clonotype was seen repeatedly, ten times or more. This chain's CDR3 is CASSLGGGGSPQHF. In nucleotides, the CDR3 is TGTGCCAGCAGTTTGGGAGGGGGCGGCTCGCCCCAGCATTTT. The chain combines TRBV12-3 or TRBV12-4 with TRBJ1-5, with 7 bases that match TRBD1. V lost 3 bases, J lost 9 bases, and 8 bases stayed unmatched. CDR3 size: 14 residues.

This clonotype was counted at least ten times. The CDR3 reads CASSSATAANTGELFF. CDR3 in DNA: TGCGCCAGCAGCTCTGCGACAGCCGCGAACACCGGGGAGCTGTTTTTT. This chain joins TRBV5-1 and TRBJ2-2; possibly TRBD1 for D (5 bases). Trimming stripped 3 bases from V and 0 bases from J, with 12 bases between. In germline, CDR1 is SGHRS, CDR2 YFSETQ. The CDR3 totals 16 residues. The variable domain in full, completed from reference TRBV5-1 and TRBJ2-2, reads KAGVTQTPRYLIKTRGQQVTLSCSPISGHRSVSWYQQTPGQGLQFLFEYFSETQRNKGNFPGRFSGRQFSNSRSEMNVSTLELGDSALYLCASSSATAANTGELFFGEGSRLTVL.

V usage is TRBV6-2 or TRBV6-3 and J usage is TRBJ2-5, with no clear D. The germline gives CDR1 MNHEY, CDR2 SVGEGT. The germline V and J ends were trimmed by 8 bases and 5 bases, with 6 bases remaining between them. The CDR3 loop spans 10 amino acids. In nucleotides, the CDR3 is TGTGCCAGCCTCCGGGAGACCCAGTACTTC. Residues: CASLRETQYF.

Ten or more counts support this clonotype. The chain couples TRBV14 to TRBJ1-1; D remains unclear. The V gene's germline CDR1 is SGHDN and CDR2 FVKESK. The V and J ends lost 7 bases and 0 bases respectively, with 27 bases between them. This CDR3 spans 19 amino acids. Here the CDR3 DNA reads TGTGCCAGCACACAAGAAAGGCCCACCTGGGGTAGCGTGAACACTGAAGCTTTCTTT. It codes for CASTQERPTWGSVNTEAFF.

There are many counts of this clonotype. This chain uses TRBV11-2 with TRBJ2-7, with TRBD1 identical over 9 bases. In germline, CDR1 is SGHAT, CDR2 FQNNGV. The CDR3 contains 14 residues. The V and J ends lost 6 bases and 5 bases, in that order; junction bases with no gene match: 8. The CDR3 reads CASSRIRDRDEQYF. The CDR3 DNA is TGTGCCAGCAGTCGGATCAGGGACAGGGACGAGCAGTACTTC.

This chain joins TRBV6-2 or TRBV6-3 and TRBJ2-5; 8 bases fit TRBD2. The germline gives CDR1 MNHEY, CDR2 SVGEGT. V was clipped by 6 bases and J by 5 bases; unmatched bases: 8. The CDR3 sequence is 14 residues long. CDR3 loop: CASSSGLGVETQYF. DNA for the CDR3: TGTGCCAGCAGCTCGGGACTAGGGGTTGAGACCCAGTACTTC.

This clonotype showed up many times. This chain connects TRBV27 to TRBJ2-5; D remains ambiguous. Deletions cut 4 bases from V and 5 bases from J, with 17 bases between. CDR3 length: 15 amino acids. Per the germline V gene, CDR1 is MNHEY and CDR2 is SMNVEV (reference sequence). The CDR3 sequence: CASSSTSGSLETQYF. The CDR3 DNA is TGTGCCAGCAGTTCCACATCTGGATCTCTGGAGACCCAGTACTTC.

This clonotype was seen at least ten times. The V gene is TRBV28, the J gene TRBJ2-1; D is possibly TRBD2 (5 bases). The V end was cut by 2 bases, the J end by 4 bases, with 18 bases between. Per germline, CDR1 MDHEN and CDR2 SYDVKM. The CDR3 is 17 amino acids. The CDR3 here is CASSLSSASSVYNEQFF. In DNA, the CDR3 is TGTGCCAGCAGTTTAAGTTCGGCTAGCAGCGTTTACAATGAGCAGTTCTTC. Using reference TRBV28 and TRBJ2-1 for the parts outside the CDR3, the full variable domain is DVKVTQSSRYLVKRTGEKVFLECVQDMDHENMFWYRQDPGLGLRLIYFSYDVKMKEKGDIPEGYSVSREKKERFSLILESASTNQTSMYLCASSLSSASSVYNEQFFGPGTRLTVL.

This clonotype was counted many times. The chain is built from TRBV12-3 or TRBV12-4 and TRBJ1-6; the match to TRBD1 covers 8 bases. Trimming removed 5 bases from V and 0 bases from J; junction bases left unmatched: 3. The length of the CDR3 is 16 residues. The CDR3 DNA is TGTGCCAGCAGTCTGACAGGGGTCTCCTATAATTCACCCCTCCACTTT. It yields the protein CASSLTGVSYNSPLHF.

This clonotype was detected many times. V is TRBV11-2 and J is TRBJ1-3; 11 bases match TRBD1. Germline V gene data show CDR1 as SGHAT and CDR2 as FQNNGV. The CDR3 runs 16 residues. Losses at the gene ends were 3 bases for V and 8 bases for J; bases not matched to a gene: 9. The CDR3 nucleotides are TGTGCCAGCAGCTTCTCCGGGACAGGGGGTAGCGACACCATATATTTT. Translated, it gives CASSFSGTGGSDTIYF.

This clonotype was observed many times. The CDR3 reads CASSEARGFRGTEAFF. For the CDR3, the DNA is TGTGCCAGCAGTGAAGCGAGGGGGTTCCGGGGCACTGAAGCTTTCTTT. The rearrangement joins TRBV6-1 to TRBJ1-1; a possible D gene is TRBD1 (6 bases). The ends were cut back, 0 bases at V and 4 bases at J, with 15 bases in the middle. This CDR3 comprises 16 residues. From germline, CDR1 is MNHNS and CDR2 SASEGT.

The rearrangement links TRBV28 to TRBJ2-5; tentative D call: TRBD2 (6 bases). The V end was cut by 0 bases, the J end by 0 bases, with 8 bases between. Germline assignment: CDR1 MDHEN and CDR2 SYDVKM. The CDR3 sequence is 15 residues long. In nucleotides, the CDR3 is TGTGCCAGCAGTTTATGGGGAGGACACCAAGAGACCCAGTACTTC. It is translated as CASSLWGGHQETQYF.

This clonotype was seen at least ten times. J is TRBJ1-2 and V is TRBV7-9, with D unclear. With 3 bases removed from V and 1 base from J, the gap between germline ends came to 6 bases. CDR1 is SEHNR and CDR2 is FQNEAQ in the germline V gene (reference sequence). The CDR3 has 13 amino acids. CDR3 in amino acids: CASSLADNYGYTF. For the CDR3, the DNA is TGTGCCAGCAGCTTGGCGGATAACTATGGCTACACCTTC.

This clonotype was found many times. CDR3 protein: CASSYGGSEAFF. The CDR3 DNA sequence: TGTGCCAGCAGTTATGGTGGGTCTGAAGCTTTCTTT. The chain joins TRBV6-2 or TRBV6-3 to TRBJ1-1; D remains ambiguous. V shed 3 bases and J shed 6 bases, with 8 bases lying between them. Germline CDR1 and CDR2: MNHEY and SVGEGT. There are 12 residues in the CDR3.

This clonotype was recorded many times. This chain uses TRBV28 with TRBJ1-5; 9 nucleotides agree with TRBD1. Losses at the gene ends were 7 bases for V and 6 bases for J; bases not matched to a gene: 10. CDR1 is MDHEN and CDR2 is SYDVKM in the germline V gene. This CDR3 contains 15 residues. The CDR3 is CASTGDGTGIQPQHF. As DNA, the CDR3 is TGTGCCAGCACGGGGGACGGGACAGGGATTCAGCCCCAGCATTTT.

Many counts were recorded for this clonotype. This chain links TRBV20-1 with TRBJ1-3, with a weak D call TRBD1 (5 bases). Germline-derived CDR1 and CDR2 are DFQATT and SNEGSKA (reference sequence). This CDR3 is 15 amino acids long. V gave up 0 bases and J gave up 5 bases, with 14 bases separating them. The CDR3 DNA reads as TGCAGTGCTAGAGATCTCCCCAGGGAGAGAAACACCATATATTTT. Amino acid sequence: CSARDLPRERNTIYF.

This clonotype has at least ten counts. The CDR3 bases are TGTGCCAGCAGCTTTGTGGAGACCCAGTACTTC. Translated, it gives CASSFVETQYF. The V and J genes are TRBV11-2 and TRBJ2-5; D is unclear. This CDR3 has 11 amino acids. V lost 3 bases to trimming and J lost 5 bases, with 4 bases between them. The V gene's germline CDR1 is SGHAT and CDR2 FQNNGV. Looking up the rest from reference TRBV11-2 and TRBJ2-5 gives the full variable domain: EAGVAQSPRYKIIEKRQSVAFWCNPISGHATLYWYQQILGQGPKLLIQFQNNGVVDDSQLPKDRFSAERLKGVDSTLKIQPAKLEDSAVYLCASSFVETQYFGPGTRLLVL.

This clonotype appeared many times. V is TRBV7-3 and J is TRBJ1-6, with D possibly matching TRBD1 (5 bases). This CDR3 has 15 amino acids. Looked up from germline, CDR1 is SGHTA and CDR2 is FQGTGA. The V end lost 1 base, the J end lost 10 bases, and 14 bases lay between the germline ends. The CDR3 nucleotides read TGTGCCAGCAGCTTAAGCGTGGGGCCGGGCTCACCCCTCCACTTT. This codes for CASSLSVGPGSPLHF.